Below, 3 T cell receptor beta chains from the same sample are listed, as sequenced in a study of shared clonotypes between healthy human individuals. Measured with immunoSEQ multiplex PCR; TCRdb has only the in-frame clones, and not every one. The repertoire holds approximately 1.5 million clones, approximately 98% seen once, with roughly 0.45% in the top ten. Input material: naive CD4+ T cells sorted from blood. The subset here: CD45RA+ positively selected. The receptors originated from a young man in good health.

The chain joins TRBV9 to TRBJ2-1; TRBD1 agrees at 10 bases. There are 13 residues in the CDR3. Germline CDR1 and CDR2: SGDLS and YYNGEE. Unmatched junction bases numbered 1, after V lost 3 bases and J lost 7 bases. The CDR3 region is CASSGTGGNEQFF. The CDR3 nucleotides read TGTGCCAGCAGCGGGACAGGGGGGAATGAGCAGTTCTTC.

CDR3 residues: CASSLTGGGEQYF. In DNA form, the CDR3 reads TGTGCCAGCAGTTTGACAGGGGGGGGCGAGCAGTACTTC. The chain combines TRBV6-5 with TRBJ2-7; 9 bases are shared with TRBD1. The V and J ends lost 4 bases and 6 bases, in that order; junction bases with no gene match: 4. Germline assignment: CDR1 MNHEY and CDR2 SVGAGI. The CDR3 runs 13 residues.

The chain carries TRBV27 and TRBJ2-3; a weak D match, TRBD2 (6 bases). The V and J ends lost 6 bases and 0 bases respectively, with 13 bases between them. CDR3 length: 15 residues. From germline, CDR1 is MNHEY and CDR2 SMNVEV (reference sequence). The CDR3 DNA is TGTGCCAGCAGGTCGACGGGGACTAGCACAGATACGCAGTATTTT. Translated: CASRSTGTSTDTQYF.